One and the same sample provided the 32 T cell receptor beta chains below, sequenced in a study of CD8 T cells in ankylosing spondylitis. MiXCR, run by TCRdb on the 5' RACE reads, gives a single entry per CDR3 protein. The repertoire consists of fewer than 250,000 distinct CDR3 sequences, with 10% occurring once and the leading ten covering about 2.8%. Sequencing used blood, either unsorted or a sorted T cell fraction (not recorded which). The receptors were gathered from a male donor with ankylosing spondylitis or in good health (not recorded which).

This clonotype came up many times. This chain links TRBV5-1 with TRBJ1-2; D unclear. The CDR3 is 12 amino acids. Trimming shortened V by 4 bases and J by 8 bases, and 12 bases separated the two germline ends. Germline CDR1 and CDR2: SGHRS and YFSETQ. The CDR3 sequence is CASSMDFEGYTF. In DNA, the CDR3 is TGCGCCAGCAGCATGGACTTCGAGGGCTACACCTTC.

This clonotype was observed many times. The V gene is TRBV2, the J gene TRBJ1-5; a weak D match, TRBD1 (5 bases). Trimming removed 3 bases from V and 0 bases from J, with 15 bases in between. This CDR3 has 17 amino acids. CDR1 and CDR2 from the germline V gene are SNHLY and FYNNEI. The CDR3 sequence: CASSEGDRLNSNQPQHF. CDR3 coding DNA: TGTGCCAGCAGTGAGGGGGACCGACTGAATAGCAATCAGCCCCAGCATTTT.

V usage is TRBV29-1 and J usage is TRBJ2-3; D call uncertain. The germline CDR1 and CDR2 sequences are SQVTM and ANQGSEA. The CDR3 totals 12 residues. The ends were cut back, 4 bases at V and 5 bases at J, with 10 bases in the middle. CDR3 loop: CSVVTRIDTQYF. In nucleotides, the CDR3 is TGCAGCGTTGTAACGCGGATAGATACGCAGTATTTT.

This clonotype was seen at least ten times. The rearrangement links TRBV5-1 to TRBJ2-1, with 10 bases fitting TRBD2. The CDR3 is 16 amino acids. Looked up from germline, CDR1 is SGHRS and CDR2 is YFSETQ. J was trimmed by 9 bases and V by 4 bases; bases with no gene match: 13. The CDR3 reads CASSRQTLAGDGEQFF. DNA of the CDR3: TGCGCCAGCAGCCGGCAGACTCTAGCGGGAGACGGTGAGCAGTTCTTC. Full variable domain (remainder filled in from reference TRBV5-1 and TRBJ2-1): KAGVTQTPRYLIKTRGQQVTLSCSPISGHRSVSWYQQTPGQGLQFLFEYFSETQRNKGNFPGRFSGRQFSNSRSEMNVSTLELGDSALYLCASSRQTLAGDGEQFFGPGTRLTVL.

This clonotype was found many times. This chain joins TRBV11-2 and TRBJ1-4, with TRBD1 matching over 7 bases. V was pared by 5 bases and J by 0 bases, with 3 bases of the junction left unmatched. Germline V gene lookup returns CDR1 SGHAT and CDR2 FQNNGV. The CDR3 runs 15 residues. The CDR3 region has the DNA TGTGCCAGCAGCCCGGACAGGACAACTAATGAAAAACTGTTTTTT. This gives the protein CASSPDRTTNEKLFF. The entire variable domain, with the rest obtained from reference TRBV11-2 and TRBJ1-4, is as follows: EAGVAQSPRYKIIEKRQSVAFWCNPISGHATLYWYQQILGQGPKLLIQFQNNGVVDDSQLPKDRFSAERLKGVDSTLKIQPAKLEDSAVYLCASSPDRTTNEKLFFGSGTQLSVL.

This clonotype was observed many times. V gene TRBV5-1 combines with J gene TRBJ2-1; D unresolved. The CDR3 runs 11 residues. Germline CDR1 is SGHRS and CDR2 is YFSETQ. V dropped 2 bases and J dropped 8 bases, with 5 bases sitting between them. The CDR3 loop is CASSFAYEQFF. The CDR3 DNA reads as TGCGCCAGCAGCTTTGCGTATGAGCAGTTCTTC.

This clonotype was counted at least ten times. Here the CDR3 reads CASSGEASPWGYEQYF. The CDR3 DNA sequence: TGTGCCAGCAGTGGTGAGGCATCCCCTTGGGGCTACGAGCAGTACTTC. The gene calls are TRBV2 and TRBJ2-7; unclear D gene. V was cut by 4 bases and J by 3 bases, with 19 bases left in between. CDR1 and CDR2 (germline): SNHLY, FYNNEI. The CDR3 has 16 residues.

In this sample, this clonotype turned up many times. The V gene is TRBV4-2, the J gene TRBJ2-7; 8 bases map to TRBD2. Trimming removed 0 bases from V and 6 bases from J; junction bases left unmatched: 13. Germline V lookup: CDR1 LGHNA, CDR2 YNFKEQ. CDR3 length equals 17 residues. In DNA form, the CDR3 reads TGTGCCAGCAGCCAAGATGAGAGGATAGCGGGACCCTCCGAGCAGTACTTC. It translates to CASSQDERIAGPSEQYF.

There are a few counts of this clonotype. The gene calls are TRBV11-3 and TRBJ1-2; D is undetermined. The CDR3 runs 13 residues. Germline lookup yields CDR1 SGHNT and CDR2 YENEEA. V was pared by 5 bases and J by 3 bases, with 10 bases between. Written as DNA, the CDR3 is TGTGCCAGCAGCCTGACAACAGACTATGGCTACACCTTC. Protein sequence: CASSLTTDYGYTF.

This clonotype turned up a few times. This chain links TRBV7-2 with TRBJ2-1; 11 positions match TRBD1. Trimming cost V 5 bases and J 3 bases; bases outside gene matches: 9. This CDR3 has 17 residues. Germline V lookup: CDR1 SGHTA, CDR2 FQGNSA. In DNA form, the CDR3 reads TGTGCCAGCAGCCCGCCTTCCGGGACAGGGGGCTACAATGAGCAGTTCTTC. Its protein product is CASSPPSGTGGYNEQFF.

This clonotype was counted only a few times. The chain couples TRBV10-2 to TRBJ2-3; 9 bases fit TRBD2. Losses at the gene ends were 1 base for V and 2 bases for J; bases not matched to a gene: 4. CDR1 is WSHSY, CDR2 SAAADI, per germline. The CDR3 is made up of 16 amino acids. The CDR3 region is CASSEWASGTTDTQYF. CDR3 nucleotides: TGCGCCAGCAGTGAGTGGGCTAGCGGGACCACAGATACGCAGTATTTT.

This clonotype appeared many times. V gene TRBV5-1 combines with J gene TRBJ2-1; 9 bases map to TRBD2. J gave up 5 bases and V 4 bases, and 10 bases lay outside the gene matches. Germline V lookup: CDR1 SGHRS, CDR2 YFSETQ. This CDR3 region has 16 residues. This CDR3 is CASSNTAGGPHNEQFF. The DNA for the CDR3 is TGCGCCAGCAGCAACACCGCGGGGGGGCCCCACAATGAGCAGTTCTTC.

The gene calls are TRBV6-5 and TRBJ1-5; 7 bases agree with TRBD1. The CDR3 runs 15 residues. CDR1 MNHEY and CDR2 SVGAGI come from the germline V gene. The junction had 8 bases not matched to a gene; V was cut back by 2 bases and J by 7 bases. The CDR3 sequence is CASSYATGLGQPQHF. In DNA, the CDR3 is TGTGCCAGCAGTTACGCGACAGGGTTGGGACAGCCCCAGCATTTT.

This clonotype was picked up many times. The chain employs TRBV4-1 and TRBJ2-1, with a possible D match to TRBD2 (5 bases). Germline assignment: CDR1 MGHRA and CDR2 YSYEKL. Deletions cut 1 base from V and 7 bases from J, with 17 bases between. The CDR3 runs to 16 residues. The CDR3 loop is CASSQGRGPQGNEQFF. The CDR3 DNA is TGCGCCAGCAGCCAAGGGCGCGGGCCCCAAGGGAATGAGCAGTTCTTC.

This clonotype was counted many times. The rearrangement joins TRBV20-1 to TRBJ2-7; D may be TRBD1 (6 bases). Per germline, CDR1 DFQATT and CDR2 SNEGSKA (reference sequence). The CDR3 is 14 residues long. Trimming left V 5 bases short and J 1 base short, with 15 bases between. The DNA of the CDR3 is TGCAGTGCTCGAACGCAGGGGTTATCCTACGAGCAGTACTTC. Translated: CSARTQGLSYEQYF.

This chain's CDR3 is CASSLVANGYTF. CDR3 sequence (DNA): TGTGCCAGCAGCTTAGTGGCGAATGGCTACACCTTC. The rearrangement joins TRBV7-2 to TRBJ1-2; no clear D. The CDR3 runs to 12 residues. Trimming stripped 1 base from V and 6 bases from J, with 6 bases between. From germline, CDR1 is SGHTA and CDR2 FQGNSA.

This clonotype was detected many times. This chain links TRBV29-1 with TRBJ2-2; 8 bases fit TRBD2. V lost 0 bases and J lost 0; bases outside the gene matches: 0. CDR1 SQVTM and CDR2 ANQGSEA come from the germline V gene. This CDR3 spans 15 amino acids. In DNA, the CDR3 is TGCAGCGTTGAAGATAGCGGGGCGAACACCGGGGAGCTGTTTTTT. Its translation: CSVEDSGANTGELFF.

Concerning this clonotype itself: This may be a read error, as it is one base from a much larger clone. This rearrangement joins TRBV10-3 to TRBJ1-2, with D unresolved. The germline V gene encodes CDR1 ENHRY and CDR2 SYGVKD. This CDR3 has 13 amino acids. CDR3 DNA: TGTGCCACCAGTGATTCCTACCGTGGGGGCTACACCTTC. It codes for CATSDSYRGGYTF.

V gene TRBV9 combines with J gene TRBJ2-7; the match to TRBD2 covers 7 bases. The CDR3 spans 15 residues. Unmatched junction bases numbered 12, after V lost 0 bases and J lost 9 bases. CDR1 SGDLS and CDR2 YYNGEE come from the germline V gene. The CDR3 DNA follows: TGTGCCAGCAGCGTAGGCGGCCAAGCCTCGGGGGGGCAGTACTTC. This encodes CASSVGGQASGGQYF. Using reference TRBV9 and TRBJ2-7 for the parts outside the CDR3, the full variable domain is DSGVTQTPKHLITATGQRVTLRCSPRSGDLSVYWYQQSLDQGLQFLIQYYNGEERAKGNILERFSAQQFPDLHSELNLSSLELGDSALYFCASSVGGQASGGQYFGPGTRLTVT.

This clonotype has a handful of counts. The chain combines TRBV11-2 with TRBJ1-1; 8 bases fit TRBD1. The CDR3 loop spans 18 amino acids. The V gene's germline CDR1 is SGHAT and CDR2 FQNNGV. Trimming removed 1 base from V and 1 base from J; junction bases left unmatched: 11. CDR3 region: CASSLVPGGLVGNTEAFF. DNA of the CDR3: TGTGCCAGCAGCTTAGTCCCAGGGGGCTTGGTAGGGAACACTGAAGCTTTCTTT.

This clonotype was observed a few times. The CDR3 nucleotides are TGTGCCTGGAATGAACAGGGGTTGAACACTGAAGCTTTCTTT. Residues: CAWNEQGLNTEAFF. The rearrangement uses TRBV30 and TRBJ1-1, with 7 positions matching TRBD1. CDR3 length: 14 residues. Germline V lookup: CDR1 GTSNPN, CDR2 SVGIG (reference sequence). Trimming removed 4 bases from V and 0 bases from J; junction bases left unmatched: 5. Full variable domain (outside the CDR3, taken from reference TRBV30 and TRBJ1-1): SQTIHQWPATLVQPVGSPLSLECTVEGTSNPNLYWYRQAAGRGLQLLFYSVGIGQISSEVPQNLSASRPQDRQFILSSKKLLLSDSGFYLCAWNEQGLNTEAFFGQGTRLTVV.

This clonotype appeared many times. The gene calls are TRBV25-1 and TRBJ2-1; D call uncertain. The CDR3 has 12 residues. V shed 3 bases and J shed 13 bases, with 13 bases lying between them. Germline assignment: CDR1 MGHDK and CDR2 SYGVNS. The CDR3 sequence is CASSDRREGQFF. The CDR3 nucleotides are TGTGCCAGCAGTGATCGTAGGGAAGGCCAGTTCTTC.

This clonotype was counted ten times or more. J is TRBJ1-6 and V is TRBV5-1, with D perhaps TRBD1 (5 bases). Trimming removed 4 bases from V and 0 bases from J, with 11 bases in between. CDR3 length: 16 residues. The germline V gene encodes CDR1 SGHRS and CDR2 YFSETQ. This chain's CDR3 is CASSRGPSSYNSPLHF. For the CDR3, the DNA is TGCGCCAGCAGCAGGGGACCGTCCTCCTATAATTCACCCCTCCACTTT.

At least ten counts were recorded for this clonotype. This sequence joins TRBV28 and TRBJ2-7; D might be TRBD2 (5 bases). This CDR3 region has 15 residues. Germline loops: CDR1 MDHEN, CDR2 SYDVKM. The ends were cut back, 1 base at V and 5 bases at J, with 15 bases in the middle. The CDR3, as DNA: TGTGCCAGCAGTTTATTTCGGGATAATGCCAACGAGCAGTACTTC. Translated, it gives CASSLFRDNANEQYF. The full variable domain, in which reference TRBV28 and TRBJ2-7 provide the parts outside the CDR3, is DVKVTQSSRYLVKRTGEKVFLECVQDMDHENMFWYRQDPGLGLRLIYFSYDVKMKEKGDIPEGYSVSREKKERFSLILESASTNQTSMYLCASSLFRDNANEQYFGPGTRLTVT.

This clonotype came up a few times. The chain recombines TRBV10-2 with TRBJ1-4; D gene ambiguous. The V gene's germline CDR1 is WSHSY and CDR2 SAAADI. V was trimmed by 7 bases and J by 6 bases, leaving 6 bases between them. This CDR3 contains 11 residues. The CDR3 DNA reads TGCGCCAGCATGCGAGATGAAAAACTGTTTTTT. It yields the protein CASMRDEKLFF.

The chain employs TRBV3-1 and TRBJ2-5; TRBD1 aligns across 10 bases. CDR1 is LGHDT and CDR2 is YNNKEL in the germline V gene (reference sequence). This CDR3 is built from 16 residues. Unmatched junction bases numbered 9, after V lost 4 bases and J lost 4 bases. CDR3 in DNA: TGTGCCAGCAGCCCACTACTTCGGACAGGGGGAGAGACCCAGTACTTC. Translated: CASSPLLRTGGETQYF.

This clonotype was counted at least ten times. This rearrangement joins TRBV20-1 to TRBJ2-3; the D gene is possibly TRBD1 (5 bases). The V gene lost 2 bases and the J gene lost 2 bases, with 8 bases spanning the gap. Germline CDR1 reads DFQATT; CDR2 reads SNEGSKA (reference sequence). The length of the CDR3 is 13 residues. CDR3 nucleotide sequence: TGCAGTGCTAGATCGGACACCACAGATACGCAGTATTTT. It yields the protein CSARSDTTDTQYF.

Of note for this clonotype: A junction boundary mismatches the germline segment, possibly from a read error. The chain is built from TRBV20-1 and TRBJ2-7; tentatively, D is TRBD2 (5 bases). Germline V lookup: CDR1 DFQATT, CDR2 SNEGSKA (reference sequence). The CDR3 is 15 amino acids. This CDR3 reads CSVRDWSGNDYEQYF. CDR3 nucleotides: TGCAGTGTTAGAGATTGGTCCGGGAATGACTACGAGCAGTACTTC.

At least ten counts were recorded for this clonotype. The chain uses TRBV7-2 and TRBJ2-1; tentatively, D is TRBD2 (6 bases). CDR3 size: 13 residues. Trimming shortened V by 4 bases and J by 6 bases, and 10 bases separated the two germline ends. CDR1 is SGHTA, CDR2 FQGNSA, per germline. The CDR3 DNA reads TGTGCCAGCAGCTACGGGACTCTCAATGAGCAGTTCTTC. Amino acid sequence: CASSYGTLNEQFF.

This clonotype came up many times. This rearrangement joins TRBV5-4 to TRBJ2-3; D is undetermined. The CDR3 length is 12 residues. Trimming removed 3 bases at V and 4 bases at J, with 6 bases between. CDR1 and CDR2 (germline): SGHNT, YYREEE (reference sequence). CDR3 sequence reads: CASSSTPDTQYF. DNA for the CDR3: TGTGCCAGCAGCTCGACACCAGATACGCAGTATTTT.

This clonotype was counted a few times. V is TRBV7-9 and J is TRBJ2-2, with D hard to call. The CDR3 length is 15 residues. Germline V gene data show CDR1 as SEHNR and CDR2 as FQNEAQ (reference sequence). V was trimmed by 3 bases and J by 4 bases, leaving 12 bases between them. The CDR3 DNA sequence: TGTGCCAGCAGCTTTAGAACAGAGCTCACCGGGGAGCTGTTTTTT. Its protein product is CASSFRTELTGELFF. Based on the CDR3 plus reference TRBV7-9 and TRBJ2-2, the full variable domain is DTGVSQNPRHKITKRGQNVTFRCDPISEHNRLYWYRQTLGQGPEFLTYFQNEAQLEKSRLLSDRFSAERPKGSFSTLEIQRTEQGDSAMYLCASSFRTELTGELFFGEGSRLTVL.

V is TRBV20-1 and J is TRBJ1-5, with 10 positions matching TRBD1. The trim removed 6 bases at V and 0 bases at J, leaving 5 bases unmatched. Germline V gene lookup returns CDR1 DFQATT and CDR2 SNEGSKA (reference sequence). The CDR3 length is 15 residues. The DNA of the CDR3 is TGCAGTGCACGGGACAGGGGACCTAGCAATCAGCCCCAGCATTTT. Translating gives CSARDRGPSNQPQHF.